This T cell receptor beta chain is from a study of HIV-infected patients and healthy controls. The study, taken as a whole, reports: CDR3 sharing between individuals was lower in HIV-infected patients than in healthy controls. HIV+ repertoires were severely depleted of MAIT alpha-chain CDR3s, unlike healthy controls.

No cell fractionation was done, so the repertoire covers all unsorted peripheral blood T cells. By share, this clonotype counts as medium-sized. The antigen remains unidentified. Germline CDR1 reads MNHEY; CDR2 reads SMNVEV (reference sequence). The CDR3 contains 15 residues. V was pared by 5 bases and J by 2 bases, with 14 bases between. Alpha and beta constant-region primers primed reverse transcription of about 500 ng RNA. Separate chain-specific third strand synthesis with multiplexing indices produced the alpha and beta libraries. The library had 12-nucleotide molecular identifiers formed by two random hexamers joined together. TCRdb re-called the 5' RACE reads with MiXCR, one entry per CDR3 protein. The profile shows roughly 14,000 distinct CDR3 sequences, around 6.7% of them singletons.

This chain connects TRBV27 to TRBJ2-3; perhaps D is TRBD1 or TRBD2 (5 bases each). The clonotype was recovered from an adult in good health. Sequenced sample: blood. The CDR3 protein is CASSPRDGLTDTQYF. The CDR3 DNA follows: TGTGCCAGCAGTCCGAGGGACGGGCTCACAGATACGCAGTATTTT.